This T cell receptor (beta chain) derives from a study of CD8+CD57+ T cells in acquired aplastic anemia. Overall study context: Sorted CD4+ plus CD8+ cells gave DNA averaging roughly 2.9 ug. CD4+ cell libraries from healthy donors averaged around 11 million reads. Regarding the study as a whole: CD8+ Simpson's diversity did not differ significantly between patients and controls. Shared by patients and controls, 25 to 30 CD8+ CDR3s were abundant in patients.

Genomic DNA templated the TCR beta VDJ and CDR3 profiling. TCRdb ran MiXCR on the reads and lists one entry per CDR3 protein. The sample has approximately 45,000 distinct CDR3 sequences, 55% to 75% seen once; the top ten hold 30% to 40%. This clonotype was found a few times. Antigen unknown. J was trimmed by 0 bases and V by 7 bases; bases with no gene match: 8. The germline CDR1 and CDR2 sequences are KGHDR and SFDVKD. This CDR3 is built from 16 residues. Sequencing was carried out using sorted CD4+, CD8+, or CD8+CD57+ T cells (not recorded which) from PBMCs. This chain joins TRBV24-1 and TRBJ1-3; 7 bases map to TRBD1. This receptor was taken from a human donor in good health, serving as a control. The DNA for the CDR3 is TGTGCCACCAGCTCCGGGACAGACTCCTCTGGAAACACCATATATTTT. Translation gives CATSSGTDSSGNTIYF.